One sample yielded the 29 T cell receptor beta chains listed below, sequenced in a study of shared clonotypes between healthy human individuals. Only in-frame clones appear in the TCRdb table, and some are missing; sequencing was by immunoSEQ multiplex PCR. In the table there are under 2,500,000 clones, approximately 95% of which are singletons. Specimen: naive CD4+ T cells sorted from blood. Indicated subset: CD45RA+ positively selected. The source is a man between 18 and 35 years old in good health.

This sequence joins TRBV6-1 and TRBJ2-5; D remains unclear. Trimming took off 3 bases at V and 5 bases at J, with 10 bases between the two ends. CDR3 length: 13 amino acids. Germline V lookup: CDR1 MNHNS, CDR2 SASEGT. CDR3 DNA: TGTGCCAGCAGTGATACCGGTCGGGAGACCCAGTACTTC. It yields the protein CASSDTGRETQYF.

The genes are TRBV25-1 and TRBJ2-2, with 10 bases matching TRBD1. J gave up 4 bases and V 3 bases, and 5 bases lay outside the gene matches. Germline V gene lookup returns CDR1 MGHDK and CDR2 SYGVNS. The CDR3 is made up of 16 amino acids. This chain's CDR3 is CASSDSGQGPTGELFF. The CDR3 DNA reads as TGTGCCAGCAGTGACTCGGGACAGGGGCCCACCGGGGAGCTGTTTTTT.

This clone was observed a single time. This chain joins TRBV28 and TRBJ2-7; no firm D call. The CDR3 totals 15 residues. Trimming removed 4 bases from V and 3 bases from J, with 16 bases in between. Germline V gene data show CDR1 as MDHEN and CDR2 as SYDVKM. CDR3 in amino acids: CASSSRGAGGYEQYF. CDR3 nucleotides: TGTGCCAGCAGTTCTAGAGGAGCAGGTGGCTACGAGCAGTACTTC.

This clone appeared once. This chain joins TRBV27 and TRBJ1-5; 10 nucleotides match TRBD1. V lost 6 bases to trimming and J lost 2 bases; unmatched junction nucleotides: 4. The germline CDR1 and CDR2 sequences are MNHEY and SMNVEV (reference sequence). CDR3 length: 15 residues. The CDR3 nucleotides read TGTGCCAGCAGGTCTGGGACAGGGGGCAATCAGCCCCAGCATTTT. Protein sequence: CASRSGTGGNQPQHF.

The CDR3 loop is CASGSPGRAQYF. The CDR3 DNA reads as TGTGCTAGTGGTTCCCCGGGACGAGCGCAGTATTTT. V and J are TRBV12-5 and TRBJ2-3; TRBD1 or TRBD2 may be the D gene (5 bases each). The CDR3 extends over 12 amino acids. Germline values: CDR1 LGHNT, CDR2 FRNRAP. Trimming removed 4 bases from V and 10 bases from J, with 12 bases in between.

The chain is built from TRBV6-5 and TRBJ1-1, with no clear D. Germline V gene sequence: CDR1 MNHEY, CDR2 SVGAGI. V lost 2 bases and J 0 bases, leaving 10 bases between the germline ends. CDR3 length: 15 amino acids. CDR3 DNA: TGTGCCAGCAGTTACGGTGGTGGCCTGAACACTGAAGCTTTCTTT. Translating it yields CASSYGGGLNTEAFF.

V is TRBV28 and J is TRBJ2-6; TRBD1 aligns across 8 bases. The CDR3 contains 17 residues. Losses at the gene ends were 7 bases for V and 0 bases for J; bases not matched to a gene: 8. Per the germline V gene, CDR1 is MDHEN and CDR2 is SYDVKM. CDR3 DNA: TGTGCCAGCACCCCTGGCAGGGGGCCCTCTGGGGCCAACGTCCTGACTTTC. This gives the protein CASTPGRGPSGANVLTF.

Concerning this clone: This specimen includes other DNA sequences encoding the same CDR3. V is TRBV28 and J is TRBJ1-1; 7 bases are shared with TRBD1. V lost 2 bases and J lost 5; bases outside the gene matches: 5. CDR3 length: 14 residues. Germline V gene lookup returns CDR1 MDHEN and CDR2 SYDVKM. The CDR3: CASSLRQGGTEAFF. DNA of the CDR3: TGTGCCAGCAGTTTACGACAGGGTGGGACTGAAGCTTTCTTT. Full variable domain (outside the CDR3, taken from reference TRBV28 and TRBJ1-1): DVKVTQSSRYLVKRTGEKVFLECVQDMDHENMFWYRQDPGLGLRLIYFSYDVKMKEKGDIPEGYSVSREKKERFSLILESASTNQTSMYLCASSLRQGGTEAFFGQGTRLTVV.

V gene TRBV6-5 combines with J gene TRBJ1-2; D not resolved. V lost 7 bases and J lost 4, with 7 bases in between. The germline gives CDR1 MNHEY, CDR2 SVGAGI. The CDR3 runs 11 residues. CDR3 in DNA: TGTGCCAGCACCGACGGCTATGGCTACACCTTC. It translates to CASTDGYGYTF.

The CDR3: CAWRAGGVGYGYTF. Written as DNA, the CDR3 is TGTGCCTGGAGGGCGGGAGGGGTCGGCTATGGCTACACCTTC. The chain employs TRBV30 and TRBJ1-2, with D possibly being TRBD1 (5 bases). Germline V gene data show CDR1 as GTSNPN and CDR2 as SVGIG (reference sequence). V dropped 3 bases and J dropped 4 bases, with 15 bases sitting between them. There are 14 residues in the CDR3.

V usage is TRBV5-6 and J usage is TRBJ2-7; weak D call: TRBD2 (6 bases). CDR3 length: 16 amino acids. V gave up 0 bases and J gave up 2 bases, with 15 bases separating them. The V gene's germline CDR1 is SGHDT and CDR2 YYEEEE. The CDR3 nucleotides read TGTGCCAGCAGCTTGGTAGCGGCAGGAGCAGCCTACGAGCAGTACTTC. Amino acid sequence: CASSLVAAGAAYEQYF.

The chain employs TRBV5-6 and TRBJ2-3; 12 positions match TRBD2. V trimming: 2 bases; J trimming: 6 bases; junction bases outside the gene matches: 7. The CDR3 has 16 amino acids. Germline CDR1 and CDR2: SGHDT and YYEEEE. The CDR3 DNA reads TGTGCCAGCAGCTTCCGGACTAGCGGGGTGGGGGATACGCAGTATTTT. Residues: CASSFRTSGVGDTQYF.

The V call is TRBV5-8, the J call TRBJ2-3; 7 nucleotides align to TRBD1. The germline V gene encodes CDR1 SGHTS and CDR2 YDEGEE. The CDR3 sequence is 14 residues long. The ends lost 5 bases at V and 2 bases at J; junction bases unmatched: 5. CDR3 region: CASRMGQYTDTQYF. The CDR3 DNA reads TGTGCCAGCAGGATGGGACAGTACACAGATACGCAGTATTTT.

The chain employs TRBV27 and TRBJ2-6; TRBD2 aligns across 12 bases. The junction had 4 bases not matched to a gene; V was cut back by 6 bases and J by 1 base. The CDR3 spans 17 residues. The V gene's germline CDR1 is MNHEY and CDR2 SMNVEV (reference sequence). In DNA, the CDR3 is TGTGCCAGCAGCCTGACTAGCGGGAGTTCTGGGGCCAACGTCCTGACTTTC. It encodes CASSLTSGSSGANVLTF. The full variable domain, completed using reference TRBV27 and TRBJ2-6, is EAQVTQNPRYLITVTGKKLTVTCSQNMNHEYMSWYRQDPGLGLRQIYYSMNVEVTDKGDVPEGYKVSRKEKRNFPLILESPSPNQTSLYFCASSLTSGSSGANVLTFGAGSRLTVL.

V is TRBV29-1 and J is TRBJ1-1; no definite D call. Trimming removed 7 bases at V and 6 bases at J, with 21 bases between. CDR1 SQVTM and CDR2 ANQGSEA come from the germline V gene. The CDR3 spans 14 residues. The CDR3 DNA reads TGCAGCGCCCGAGAGGGTAAGAGATCATCTGAAGCTTTCTTT. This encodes CSAREGKRSSEAFF.

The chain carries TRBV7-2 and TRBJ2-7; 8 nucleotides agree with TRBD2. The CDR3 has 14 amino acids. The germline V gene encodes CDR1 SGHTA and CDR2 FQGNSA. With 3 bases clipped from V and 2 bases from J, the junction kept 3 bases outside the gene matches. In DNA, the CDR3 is TGTGCCAGCAGCTTGACTAGCGCAACCTACGAGCAGTACTTC. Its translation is CASSLTSATYEQYF.

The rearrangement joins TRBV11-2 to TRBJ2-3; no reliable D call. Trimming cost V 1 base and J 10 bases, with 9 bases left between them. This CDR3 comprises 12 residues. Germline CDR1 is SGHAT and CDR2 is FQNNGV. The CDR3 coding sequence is TGTGCCAGCAGCTTAGTGCTAGAAGCGCAGTATTTT. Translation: CASSLVLEAQYF.

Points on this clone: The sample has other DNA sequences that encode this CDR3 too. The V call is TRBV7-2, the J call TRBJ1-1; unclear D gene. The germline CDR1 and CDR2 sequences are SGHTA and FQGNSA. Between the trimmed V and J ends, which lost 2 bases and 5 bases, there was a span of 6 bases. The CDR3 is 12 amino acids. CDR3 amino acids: CASSLSGTEAFF. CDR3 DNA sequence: TGTGCCAGCAGCTTATCCGGGACTGAAGCTTTCTTT.

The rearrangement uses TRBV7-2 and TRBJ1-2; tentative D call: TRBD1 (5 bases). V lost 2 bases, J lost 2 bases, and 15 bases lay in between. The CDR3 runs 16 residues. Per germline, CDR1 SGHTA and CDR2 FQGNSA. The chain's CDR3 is CASSLKGIGTNYGYTF. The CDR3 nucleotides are TGTGCCAGCAGCTTAAAGGGGATCGGAACGAACTATGGCTACACCTTC.

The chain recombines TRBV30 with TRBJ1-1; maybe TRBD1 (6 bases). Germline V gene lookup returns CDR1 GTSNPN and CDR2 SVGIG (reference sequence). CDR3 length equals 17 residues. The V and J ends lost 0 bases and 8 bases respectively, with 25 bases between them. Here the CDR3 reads CAWSVVPWTVKVGEAFF. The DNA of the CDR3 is TGTGCCTGGAGTGTAGTACCCTGGACAGTTAAAGTGGGGGAAGCTTTCTTT.

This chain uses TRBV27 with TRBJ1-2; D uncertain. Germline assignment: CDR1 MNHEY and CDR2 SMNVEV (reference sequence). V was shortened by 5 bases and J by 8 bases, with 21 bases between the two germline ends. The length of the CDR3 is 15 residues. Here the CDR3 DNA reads TGTGCCAGCAGTCCGAAAGTGATTTACTCTACGGGCTACACCTTC. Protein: CASSPKVIYSTGYTF.

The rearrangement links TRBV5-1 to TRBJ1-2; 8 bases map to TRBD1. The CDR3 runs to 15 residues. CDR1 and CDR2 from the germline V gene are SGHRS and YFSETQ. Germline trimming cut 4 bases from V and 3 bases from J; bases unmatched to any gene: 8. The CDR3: CASSQNSGGDYGYTF. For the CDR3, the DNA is TGCGCCAGCAGCCAAAATTCAGGGGGCGACTATGGCTACACCTTC.

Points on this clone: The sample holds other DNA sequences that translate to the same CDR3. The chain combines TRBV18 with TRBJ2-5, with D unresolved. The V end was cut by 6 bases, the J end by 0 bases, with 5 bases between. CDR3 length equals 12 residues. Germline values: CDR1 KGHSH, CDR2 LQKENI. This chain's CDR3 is CASSRYQETQYF. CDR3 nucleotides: TGTGCCAGCTCCCGGTACCAAGAGACCCAGTACTTC.

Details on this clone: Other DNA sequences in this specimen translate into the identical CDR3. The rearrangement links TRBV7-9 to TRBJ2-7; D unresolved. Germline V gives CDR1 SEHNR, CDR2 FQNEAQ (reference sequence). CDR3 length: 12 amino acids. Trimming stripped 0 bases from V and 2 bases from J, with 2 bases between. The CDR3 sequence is CASSLAPYEQYF. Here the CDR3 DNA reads TGTGCCAGCAGCTTAGCGCCCTACGAGCAGTACTTC.

This chain's CDR3 is CACATARSGGHTQYF. CDR3 DNA: TGTGCCTGCGCCACGGCGCGGAGCGGGGGACATACGCAGTATTTT. The rearrangement joins TRBV30 to TRBJ2-3; 8 bases match TRBD2. CDR3 length: 15 amino acids. Germline CDR1 GTSNPN, CDR2 SVGIG (reference sequence). The junction had 15 bases not matched to a gene; V was cut back by 6 bases and J by 7 bases. Filled out from reference TRBV30 and TRBJ2-3, the complete variable domain reads SQTIHQWPATLVQPVGSPLSLECTVEGTSNPNLYWYRQAAGRGLQLLFYSVGIGQISSEVPQNLSASRPQDRQFILSSKKLLLSDSGFYLCACATARSGGHTQYFGPGTRLTVL.

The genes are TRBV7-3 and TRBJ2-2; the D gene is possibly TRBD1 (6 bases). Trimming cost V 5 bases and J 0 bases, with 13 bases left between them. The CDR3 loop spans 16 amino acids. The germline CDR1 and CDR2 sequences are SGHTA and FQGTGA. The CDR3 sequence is CASSQRTAANTGELFF. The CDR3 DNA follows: TGTGCCAGCAGCCAACGGACAGCCGCGAACACCGGGGAGCTGTTTTTT.

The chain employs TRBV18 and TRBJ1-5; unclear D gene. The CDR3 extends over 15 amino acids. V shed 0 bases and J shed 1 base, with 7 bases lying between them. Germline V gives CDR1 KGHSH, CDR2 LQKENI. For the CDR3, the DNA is TGTGCCAGCTCACCACCGGACGGCAGCAATCAGCCCCAGCATTTT. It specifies CASSPPDGSNQPQHF.

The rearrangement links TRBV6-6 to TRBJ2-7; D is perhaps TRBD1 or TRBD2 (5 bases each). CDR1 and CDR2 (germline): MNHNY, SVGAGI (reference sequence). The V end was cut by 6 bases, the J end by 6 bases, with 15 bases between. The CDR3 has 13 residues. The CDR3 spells CASSRDVLGEQYF. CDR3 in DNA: TGTGCCAGCAGCCGGGACGTATTGGGCGAGCAGTACTTC.

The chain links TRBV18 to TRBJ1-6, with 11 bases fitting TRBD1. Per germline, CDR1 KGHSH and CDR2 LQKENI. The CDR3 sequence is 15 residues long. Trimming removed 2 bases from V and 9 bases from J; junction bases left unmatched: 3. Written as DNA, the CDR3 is TGTGCCAGCTCACCAGGACAGGGGGCCGGTTCACCCCTCCACTTT. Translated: CASSPGQGAGSPLHF.